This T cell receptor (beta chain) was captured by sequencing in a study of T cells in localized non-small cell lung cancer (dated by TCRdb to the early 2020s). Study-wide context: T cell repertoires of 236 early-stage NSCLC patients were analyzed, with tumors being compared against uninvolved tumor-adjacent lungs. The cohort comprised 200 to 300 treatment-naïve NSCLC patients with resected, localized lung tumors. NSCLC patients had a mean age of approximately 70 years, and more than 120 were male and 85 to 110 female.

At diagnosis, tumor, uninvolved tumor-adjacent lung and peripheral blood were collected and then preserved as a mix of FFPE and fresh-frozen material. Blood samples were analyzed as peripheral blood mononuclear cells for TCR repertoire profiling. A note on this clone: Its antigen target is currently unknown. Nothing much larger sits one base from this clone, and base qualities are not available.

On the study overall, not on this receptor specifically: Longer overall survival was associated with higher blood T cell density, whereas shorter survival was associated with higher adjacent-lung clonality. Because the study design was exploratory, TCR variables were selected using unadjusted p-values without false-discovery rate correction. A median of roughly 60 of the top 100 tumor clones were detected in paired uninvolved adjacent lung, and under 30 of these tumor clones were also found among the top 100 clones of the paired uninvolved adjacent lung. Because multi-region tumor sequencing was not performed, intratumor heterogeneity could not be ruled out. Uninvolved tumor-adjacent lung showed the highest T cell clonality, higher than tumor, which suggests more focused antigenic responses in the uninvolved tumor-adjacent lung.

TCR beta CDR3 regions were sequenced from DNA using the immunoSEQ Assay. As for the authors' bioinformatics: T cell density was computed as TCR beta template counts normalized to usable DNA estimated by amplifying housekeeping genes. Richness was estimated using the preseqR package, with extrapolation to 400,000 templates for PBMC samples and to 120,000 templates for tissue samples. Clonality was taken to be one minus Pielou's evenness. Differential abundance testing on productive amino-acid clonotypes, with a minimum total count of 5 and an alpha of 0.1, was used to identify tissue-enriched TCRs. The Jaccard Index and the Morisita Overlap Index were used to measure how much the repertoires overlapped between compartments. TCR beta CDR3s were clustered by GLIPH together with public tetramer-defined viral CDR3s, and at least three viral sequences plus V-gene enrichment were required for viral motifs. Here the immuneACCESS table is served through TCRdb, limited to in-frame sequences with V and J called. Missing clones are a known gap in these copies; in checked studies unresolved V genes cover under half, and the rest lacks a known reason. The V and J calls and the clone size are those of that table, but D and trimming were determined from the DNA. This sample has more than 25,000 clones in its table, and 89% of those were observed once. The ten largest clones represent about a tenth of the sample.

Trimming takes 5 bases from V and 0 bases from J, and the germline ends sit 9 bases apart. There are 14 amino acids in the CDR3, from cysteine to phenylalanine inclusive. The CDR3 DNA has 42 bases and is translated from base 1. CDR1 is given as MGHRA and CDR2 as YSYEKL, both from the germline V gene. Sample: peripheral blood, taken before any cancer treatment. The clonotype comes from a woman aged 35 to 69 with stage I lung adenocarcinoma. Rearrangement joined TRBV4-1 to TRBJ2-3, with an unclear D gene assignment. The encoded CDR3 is CASSGSISTDTQYF. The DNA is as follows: TGCGCCAGCAGCGGAAGTATCAGCACAGATACGCAGTATTTT.